The T cell receptor (beta chain) under discussion was sequenced for a study of T cell repertoires in cytomegalovirus infection. Overall study context: Public signatures in TCR beta pointed to CMV infection and matching HLA type. Study-wide results and limits: The study found HLA-C-restricted CMV-specific TCR beta clonotypes dominating the ex vivo response. Cumulative frequency (of public TCR beta family members) identified carriers of CMV plus the relevant HLA.

To note about this clonotype: As yet, its antigen is unknown.

The CDR3 is 13 amino acids. Germline-derived CDR1 and CDR2 are SNHLY and FYNNEI. The V end was cut by 6 bases, the J end by 3 bases, with 10 bases between. In TCRdb, the reads were re-called with MiXCR into one record per CDR3 protein. The table shows some 200,000 distinct CDR3 sequences, with roughly 9% occurring only once. Sequencing used PBMCs. This clonotype was sampled from a human donor in good health (CMV status not recorded). Some clones in this sample may be carry-over from other donors' samples. The chain employs TRBV2 and TRBJ2-3; D perhaps matches TRBD2 (5 bases). CDR3 sequence: CASRRAQTDTQYF. Written as DNA, the CDR3 is TGTGCCAGCAGGAGGGCCCAGACAGATACGCAGTATTTT.